These 32 T cell receptor beta chains share one sample of origin, sequenced in a study of blood T cell repertoires in COVID-19 (dated by TCRdb to the early 2020s). The method behind the library was the immunoSEQ multiplex PCR assay. Drawn from immuneACCESS, this table holds only the in-frame rearrangements with V and J called that TCRdb kept. Clones are partly lost; checked studies trace under half to an unresolved V gene and leave the rest unexplained. The sample table shows about 200,000 clones, and roughly 85% are seen once. Clones ranked in the top ten supply roughly a sixth of the sample. The specimen sequenced was PBMCs or T cells enriched from blood (not recorded which). Receptors were obtained from a man in his forties who had recovered from COVID-19.

The chain employs TRBV3-1 (or the pseudogene TRBV3-2) and TRBJ2-3; the match to TRBD2 covers 13 bases. The CDR3 totals 14 residues. The ends lost 7 bases at V and 4 bases at J; junction bases unmatched: 2. Germline values: CDR1 LGHDT, CDR2 YNNKEL (reference sequence). The CDR3 spells CASTGLAGADTQYF. Written as DNA, the CDR3 is TGTGCCAGCACTGGACTAGCGGGAGCAGATACGCAGTATTTT.

This rearrangement joins TRBV6-1 to TRBJ1-5; D is perhaps TRBD1 (6 bases). CDR1 MNHNS and CDR2 SASEGT come from the germline V gene. V was trimmed by 2 bases and J by 1 base, leaving 9 bases between them. CDR3 length: 15 amino acids. CDR3 sequence: CASSEQQGSNQPQHF. The CDR3 DNA sequence: TGTGCCAGCAGTGAACAGCAGGGGAGCAATCAGCCCCAGCATTTT.

The chain has TRBV18 and TRBJ1-1, with D perhaps matching TRBD1 (5 bases). The CDR3 contains 14 residues. Trimming cost V 3 bases and J 5 bases, with 13 bases left between them. The germline CDR1 and CDR2 sequences are KGHSH and LQKENI. This chain's CDR3 is CASSPQGFETEAFF. CDR3 sequence (DNA): TGTGCCAGCTCACCCCAGGGTTTTGAGACTGAAGCTTTCTTT.

In this sample, this clone turned up a few times. This chain uses TRBV7-2 with TRBJ2-1; D unresolved. Germline CDR1 reads SGHTA; CDR2 reads FQGNSA. This CDR3 comprises 17 residues. Trimming pared 0 bases from V and 3 bases from J, leaving 15 bases between. This CDR3 reads CASSLASAQINYNEQFF. For the CDR3, the DNA is TGTGCCAGCAGCTTAGCCAGCGCCCAAATCAACTACAATGAGCAGTTCTTC.

The rearrangement uses TRBV10-3 and TRBJ2-1; 8 bases align to TRBD2. V dropped 4 bases and J dropped 7; count of bases not matched to a gene: 3. CDR1 is ENHRY, CDR2 SYGVKD, per germline. CDR3 length equals 13 residues. CDR3 DNA sequence: TGTGCCATCAGTGTAGCTAGCGGGAATGAGCAGTTCTTC. It is translated as CAISVASGNEQFF.

The chain recombines TRBV6-5 with TRBJ1-4; TRBD1 might be the D (6 bases). Trimming took 4 bases from V and 6 from J, leaving 15 bases between them. Germline V gene data show CDR1 as MNHEY and CDR2 as SVGAGI. The length of the CDR3 is 15 residues. The CDR3 loop reads CASSSTGTPYEKLFF. The CDR3 coding sequence is TGTGCCAGCAGTTCCACCGGGACACCGTATGAAAAACTGTTTTTT.

This sequence joins TRBV13 and TRBJ1-1; D possibly corresponds to TRBD1 (6 bases). The ends were cut back, 5 bases at V and 8 bases at J, with 15 bases in the middle. Germline CDR1 is PRHDT and CDR2 is FYEKMQ (reference sequence). The CDR3 is 13 residues long. CDR3 nucleotides: TGTGCCAGCAGCAACCGGGGGGCGAAGGAAGCTTTCTTT. Amino acid sequence: CASSNRGAKEAFF.

The chain employs TRBV5-1 and TRBJ1-1; TRBD1 matches at 7 bases. In germline, CDR1 is SGHRS, CDR2 YFSETQ. The CDR3 runs 13 residues. J was trimmed by 6 bases and V by 4 bases; bases with no gene match: 6. CDR3 DNA sequence: TGCGCCAGCAGCGATGACAGGGACGCTGAAGCTTTCTTT. Encoded protein: CASSDDRDAEAFF.

The chain links TRBV24-1 to TRBJ2-1; TRBD1 aligns across 8 bases. The CDR3 totals 17 residues. V was clipped by 2 bases and J by 4 bases; unmatched bases: 9. Germline V lookup: CDR1 KGHDR, CDR2 SFDVKD. This CDR3 is CATSDSRTGRIYNEQFF. The CDR3 DNA is TGTGCCACCAGTGATTCCCGGACAGGGAGGATATACAATGAGCAGTTCTTC.

This clone showed up just a few times. The J gene is TRBJ1-4, the V gene TRBV27, with D uncertain. Trimming pared 5 bases from V and 0 bases from J, leaving 10 bases between. The germline CDR1 and CDR2 sequences are MNHEY and SMNVEV (reference sequence). The length of the CDR3 is 15 residues. The CDR3 nucleotides read TGTGCCAGCAGTCCGAGACTTGCAACTAATGAAAAACTGTTTTTT. This sequence encodes CASSPRLATNEKLFF.

The chain combines TRBV19 with TRBJ1-3; D gene unclear. Germline CDR1 reads LNHDA; CDR2 reads SQIVND (reference sequence). This CDR3 has 16 amino acids. V lost 4 bases, J lost 0 bases, and 13 bases lay in between. DNA for the CDR3: TGTGCCAGTAGTACCCTTAGTTGGGCCTCTGGAAACACCATATATTTT. As protein: CASSTLSWASGNTIYF.

The V and J genes are TRBV20-1 and TRBJ2-1; 10 nucleotides line up with TRBD2. The CDR3 has 19 residues. Germline V lookup: CDR1 DFQATT, CDR2 SNEGSKA (reference sequence). Trimming removed 3 bases from V and 7 bases from J; junction bases left unmatched: 21. This CDR3 reads CSASPDYLAGVSLGNEQFF. Written as DNA, the CDR3 is TGCAGTGCTAGTCCGGACTATCTAGCGGGAGTTTCGTTGGGGAATGAGCAGTTCTTC.

The J gene is TRBJ2-1, the V gene TRBV7-3, with TRBD2 matching over 13 bases. V shed 5 bases, J shed 2 bases, and the junction held 3 bases outside the gene matches. The CDR3 is 16 amino acids. Per the germline V gene, CDR1 is SGHTA and CDR2 is FQGTGA. The CDR3 region has the DNA TGTGCCAGCAGCCGGACTAGCGGGAGCCCCTACAATGAGCAGTTCTTC. It encodes CASSRTSGSPYNEQFF.

The chain combines TRBV18 with TRBJ2-3; 10 nucleotides align to TRBD2. The CDR3 runs to 16 residues. The V segment lost 3 bases and the J segment 7 bases; nucleotides outside the gene matches: 10. CDR1 is KGHSH and CDR2 is LQKENI in the germline V gene. For the CDR3, the DNA is TGTGCCAGCTCACCTGTACTAGCGGGACCTGAGCATACGCAGTATTTT. Amino acid sequence: CASSPVLAGPEHTQYF.

The rearrangement links TRBV7-2 to TRBJ2-1; the match to TRBD2 covers 12 bases. The CDR3 spans 17 residues. After removal of 5 bases from V and 9 bases from J, the junction contained 14 bases not matched to a gene. Germline V gene lookup returns CDR1 SGHTA and CDR2 FQGNSA. CDR3 loop: CASSPRLAGELGGEQFF. The CDR3 DNA reads TGTGCCAGCAGCCCCAGACTAGCGGGAGAATTAGGAGGTGAGCAGTTCTTC.

The CDR3 bases are TGCGCCAGCAGTGAAAAACCAGGGACAGGGCTGTATGGCTACACCTTC. It codes for CASSEKPGTGLYGYTF. This chain uses TRBV10-1 with TRBJ1-2, with TRBD1 identical over 9 bases. Germline V gene lookup returns CDR1 WNHNN and CDR2 SYGVQD (reference sequence). V trimming: 3 bases; J trimming: 5 bases; junction bases outside the gene matches: 10. The CDR3 is 16 amino acids.

V gene TRBV7-2 combines with J gene TRBJ2-1; TRBD1 is a possible D gene (6 bases). CDR3 length: 14 residues. Germline V lookup: CDR1 SGHTA, CDR2 FQGNSA. Trimming removed 2 bases at V and 7 bases at J, with 12 bases between. The CDR3 loop is CASSLRKGDNEQFF. The CDR3 DNA reads as TGTGCCAGCAGCTTAAGAAAGGGGGATAATGAGCAGTTCTTC.

V and J are TRBV4-2 and TRBJ2-5, with 10 positions matching TRBD2. The CDR3 is made up of 16 amino acids. CDR1 is LGHNA and CDR2 is YNFKEQ in the germline V gene. Losses at the gene ends were 3 bases for V and 5 bases for J; bases not matched to a gene: 9. CDR3 sequence (DNA): TGTGCCAGCAGCCATATACTAGCGGGGAGCGAGGAGACCCAGTACTTC. It encodes CASSHILAGSEETQYF.

CDR3 sequence: CSVGGQGDTEAFF. CDR3 nucleotides: TGCAGCGTGGGGGGACAGGGGGACACTGAAGCTTTCTTT. The chain carries TRBV29-1 and TRBJ1-1; 11 nucleotides align to TRBD1. The CDR3 is 13 amino acids. Germline CDR1 is SQVTM and CDR2 is ANQGSEA. The V and J ends lost 6 bases and 3 bases, in that order; junction bases with no gene match: 3.

The chain carries TRBV6-2 or TRBV6-3 and TRBJ1-5; D is undetermined. Per germline, CDR1 MNHEY and CDR2 SVGEGT. V was trimmed by 6 bases and J by 4 bases, leaving 28 bases between them. This CDR3 has 19 residues. The CDR3 loop reads CASSSQSMRFAVANQPQHF. The CDR3 DNA sequence: TGTGCCAGCAGCAGTCAAAGCATGCGTTTCGCCGTAGCAAATCAGCCCCAGCATTTT.

V is TRBV15 and J is TRBJ1-2, with 9 positions matching TRBD1. The CDR3 has 14 residues. Germline CDR1 reads LNHNV; CDR2 reads YYDKDF (reference sequence). The trim removed 3 bases at V and 4 bases at J, leaving 3 bases unmatched. The CDR3 DNA reads as TGTGCCACCAGCAGGGACAGGGGATCCTATGGCTACACCTTC. This sequence encodes CATSRDRGSYGYTF.

This clone was observed once. The rearrangement joins TRBV11-2 to TRBJ1-5; D not certain. Trimming pared 3 bases from V and 4 bases from J, leaving 7 bases between. The germline CDR1 and CDR2 sequences are SGHAT and FQNNGV. This CDR3 contains 13 residues. The CDR3 DNA reads TGTGCCAGCAGCTTTTCTCGGAATCAGCCCCAGCATTTT. It specifies CASSFSRNQPQHF.

V and J are TRBV5-6 and TRBJ1-6; no definite D call. This CDR3 has 12 amino acids. V lost 6 bases to trimming and J lost 10 bases, with 11 bases between them. Per germline, CDR1 SGHDT and CDR2 YYEEEE. CDR3 DNA sequence: TGTGCCAGCACCCTGGCAGGCTCACCCCTCCACTTT. Translating it yields CASTLAGSPLHF.

This chain joins TRBV6-5 and TRBJ2-7; 9 positions agree with TRBD2. With 7 bases clipped from V and 4 bases from J, the junction kept 11 bases outside the gene matches. This CDR3 comprises 15 residues. The germline CDR1 and CDR2 sequences are MNHEY and SVGAGI. The CDR3 loop reads CASTRELAGSYEQYF. DNA for the CDR3: TGTGCCAGCACCCGGGAACTAGCGGGTTCATACGAGCAGTACTTC.

The chain has TRBV5-1 and TRBJ2-5; 11 bases match TRBD1. The V gene's germline CDR1 is SGHRS and CDR2 YFSETQ. With 3 bases clipped from V and 2 bases from J, the junction kept 0 bases outside the gene matches. CDR3 size: 14 residues. Here the CDR3 DNA reads TGCGCCAGCAGCTGGGACAGGGGGCAAGAGACCCAGTACTTC. Translated: CASSWDRGQETQYF.

V usage is TRBV12-5 and J usage is TRBJ1-1, with D maybe TRBD1 (5 bases). This CDR3 region has 15 residues. The germline CDR1 and CDR2 sequences are LGHNT and FRNRAP. Trimming took 1 base from V and 6 from J, leaving 15 bases between them. The CDR3 reads CASGLGPGGDAEAFF. CDR3 bases: TGTGCTAGTGGTTTGGGGCCGGGGGGGGATGCTGAAGCTTTCTTT.

A few counts support this clone. V usage is TRBV28 and J usage is TRBJ1-1; the D gene is possibly TRBD1 (6 bases). V was cut by 4 bases and J by 8 bases, with 20 bases left in between. The CDR3 runs to 15 residues. CDR1 and CDR2 from the germline V gene are MDHEN and SYDVKM. DNA for the CDR3: TGTGCCAGCAGTTCCCCCGGGGGGGCCACCGACGAAGCTTTCTTT. Protein sequence: CASSSPGGATDEAFF.

The V and J genes are TRBV20-1 and TRBJ2-7; 7 positions match TRBD2. The V segment lost 3 bases and the J segment 4 bases; nucleotides outside the gene matches: 9. The germline V gene has CDR1 DFQATT and CDR2 SNEGSKA (reference sequence). The CDR3 extends over 14 amino acids. In nucleotides, the CDR3 is TGCAGTGCTAGTCGGGGTGAGGGAGGGTACGAGCAGTACTTC. Translation gives CSASRGEGGYEQYF.

A few counts support this clone. Other DNA sequences in the same sample also yield this CDR3. V and J are TRBV5-1 and TRBJ2-2; tentative D call: TRBD2 (6 bases). Trimming stripped 0 bases from V and 5 bases from J, with 11 bases between. Germline lookup yields CDR1 SGHRS and CDR2 YFSETQ. The CDR3 extends over 15 amino acids. The CDR3 loop reads CASSLGSGRTGELFF. CDR3 nucleotides: TGCGCCAGCAGCTTGGGGTCAGGGAGGACCGGGGAGCTGTTTTTT.

The rearrangement joins TRBV6-5 to TRBJ1-3; TRBD1 is a possible D gene (6 bases). Trimming took 0 bases from V and 6 from J, leaving 15 bases between them. The CDR3 loop spans 16 amino acids. Germline V gives CDR1 MNHEY, CDR2 SVGAGI. Written as DNA, the CDR3 is TGTGCCAGCAGTTACTCCCAGGCACAGGGCAAAAACACCATATATTTT. This translates into CASSYSQAQGKNTIYF.

The V call is TRBV4-2, the J call TRBJ2-7; 10 bases are a match to TRBD2. The CDR3 covers 16 residues. Per germline, CDR1 LGHNA and CDR2 YNFKEQ. V shed 0 bases and J 6 bases; nucleotides not matched to a gene: 8. The CDR3 DNA sequence: TGTGCCAGCAGCCAAGACTTGAGCGGGAGGGCTCTCGAGCAGTACTTC. Translated: CASSQDLSGRALEQYF.

The V call is TRBV6-6, the J call TRBJ2-7; D gene uncertain. The CDR3 loop spans 12 amino acids. The germline V and J ends were trimmed by 6 bases and 2 bases, with 8 bases remaining between them. Germline V lookup: CDR1 MNHNY, CDR2 SVGAGI (reference sequence). The CDR3 reads CASSPTPYEQYF. CDR3 coding DNA: TGTGCCAGCAGCCCAACTCCCTACGAGCAGTACTTC.